Each of the 29 T cell receptor beta chains below was sequenced from the same sample in a study of Graves' ophthalmopathy and Graves' hyperthyroidism. RNA transcripts were the source from which TCR beta CDR3 regions were amplified. Scientists carried out first-round RT-PCR using HTBI primers and then a second-round multiplex PCR. TCRdb reprocessed the multiplex PCR reads via MiXCR and lists one record per CDR3 protein. The sample contains some 240,000 distinct CDR3 sequences, roughly 50% of which appear only once. The specimen sequenced was peripheral blood. The receptors originated from an adult man with Graves' ophthalmopathy.

The V gene is TRBV7-3, the J gene TRBJ2-7, with D perhaps matching TRBD1 (6 bases). Near its end, the DNA agrees better with TRBJ2-1, so the J call may be wrong. The CDR3 covers 14 residues. Germline V gene data show CDR1 as SGHTA and CDR2 as FQGTGA. As DNA, the CDR3 is TGTGCCAGCAGCCCTGGGACACTGAACAATGAGCAGTTCTTC. It specifies CASSPGTLNNEQFF.

This clonotype was seen ten or more times. V usage is TRBV9 and J usage is TRBJ1-6; perhaps TRBD1 as D (5 bases). The CDR3 totals 13 residues. V was trimmed by 3 bases and J by 7 bases, leaving 8 bases between them. Per the germline V gene, CDR1 is SGDLS and CDR2 is YYNGEE. This CDR3 is CASSAAGNSPLHF. As DNA, the CDR3 is TGTGCCAGCAGCGCCGCAGGGAATTCACCCCTCCACTTT.

This rearrangement joins TRBV29-1 to TRBJ2-2; no firm D call. The CDR3 sequence is 12 residues long. V lost 2 bases to trimming and J lost 4 bases, with 5 bases between them. Looked up from germline, CDR1 is SQVTM and CDR2 is ANQGSEA. The CDR3 region has the DNA TGCAGCGTTGAAACCCCCACCGGGGAGCTGTTTTTT. As protein: CSVETPTGELFF.

This sequence joins TRBV10-1 and TRBJ2-5; unclear D gene. This CDR3 region has 16 residues. CDR1 and CDR2 (germline): WNHNN, SYGVQD (reference sequence). The V end was cut by 0 bases, the J end by 7 bases, with 18 bases between. CDR3 in amino acids: CASSESTMVQSPTQYF. The CDR3, as DNA: TGCGCCAGCAGTGAGTCGACGATGGTTCAGTCACCGACCCAGTACTTC.

Concerning this clonotype itself: The junction differs from germline at one of its ends, possibly a read error. The chain employs TRBV10-2 and TRBJ1-2; D remains unclear. This CDR3 spans 14 amino acids. The germline V gene encodes CDR1 WSHSY and CDR2 SAAADI. The CDR3 DNA is TGTGCCAGCAGTTTACCCTCGGACCTGGATGGCTACACCTTC. Protein product: CASSLPSDLDGYTF.

Note on this clonotype: This sequence may be a read error, since a much larger clone differs from it by one base. No conserved phenylalanine or tryptophan ends this CDR3, so it is likely a read error. The chain joins TRBV29-1 to TRBJ1-2, with D possibly TRBD1 on 6 matching bases. The CDR3 has 12 residues. The V gene's germline CDR1 is SQVTM and CDR2 ANQGSEA. V lost 4 bases and J 5 bases, leaving 11 bases between the germline ends. CDR3: CSVGPGAYGYTS. In DNA form, the CDR3 reads TGCAGCGTTGGTCCAGGGGCGTATGGCTACACCTCC.

This clonotype has just one count. The chain has TRBV9 and TRBJ2-7, with D uncertain. V lost 3 bases to trimming and J lost 5 bases, with 12 bases between them. Per the germline V gene, CDR1 is SGDLS and CDR2 is YYNGEE. The CDR3 is made up of 13 amino acids. CDR3 nucleotides: TGTGCCAGCAGCGCTGGCCCGGGCAACGAGCAGTACTTC. Its translation: CASSAGPGNEQYF.

The rearrangement joins TRBV5-8 to TRBJ1-3, with D uncertain. Per the germline V gene, CDR1 is SGHTS and CDR2 is YDEGEE. The CDR3 spans 15 residues. Trimming shortened V by 5 bases and J by 0 bases, and 12 bases separated the two germline ends. The DNA of the CDR3 is TGTGCCAGCAGTGTGGACGGTTACTCTGGAAACACCATATATTTT. Its protein product is CASSVDGYSGNTIYF.

This rearrangement joins TRBV20-1 to TRBJ1-1; D ambiguous. CDR3 size: 12 residues. Trimming shortened V by 5 bases and J by 1 base, and 8 bases separated the two germline ends. Germline values: CDR1 DFQATT, CDR2 SNEGSKA (reference sequence). The CDR3 DNA reads as TGCAGTGCTTGGGCGGGGAACACTGAAGCTTTCTTT. This codes for CSAWAGNTEAFF.

This clonotype has only a few counts. V gene TRBV6-6 combines with J gene TRBJ1-1; D perhaps matches TRBD1 (6 bases). The CDR3 totals 13 residues. Per the germline V gene, CDR1 is MNHNY and CDR2 is SVGAGI (reference sequence). With 6 bases removed from V and 4 bases from J, the gap between germline ends came to 12 bases. The CDR3 here is CASRQGGATEAFF. The CDR3, as DNA: TGTGCCAGCAGACAGGGAGGGGCCACTGAAGCTTTCTTT.

The chain recombines TRBV2 with TRBJ2-2; 9 positions agree with TRBD1. The CDR3 extends over 17 amino acids. CDR1 SNHLY and CDR2 FYNNEI come from the germline V gene. V was clipped by 0 bases and J by 1 base; unmatched bases: 3. The CDR3 bases are TGTGCCAGCAGTGAAGCGACAGGGGGGCAGAACACCGGGGAGCTGTTTTTT. Protein product: CASSEATGGQNTGELFF. The full variable domain, its missing parts supplied by reference TRBV2 and TRBJ2-2, is EPEVTQTPSHQVTQMGQEVILRCVPISNHLYFYWYRQILGQKVEFLVSFYNNEISEKSEIFDDQFSVERPDGSNFTLKIRSTKLEDSAMYFCASSEATGGQNTGELFFGEGSRLTVL.

This clonotype was found a few times. CDR3 sequence: CASSLVNGGDQPQHF. Here the CDR3 DNA reads TGTGCCAGCAGCTTAGTCAATGGGGGAGATCAGCCCCAGCATTTT. The V call is TRBV7-8, the J call TRBJ1-5; possibly TRBD1 for D (5 bases). The length of the CDR3 is 15 residues. V lost 1 base, J lost 5 bases, and 12 bases lay in between. Per the germline V gene, CDR1 is SGHVS and CDR2 is FQNEAQ.

The V and J genes are TRBV7-9 and TRBJ2-7; D not resolved. The V gene's germline CDR1 is SEHNR and CDR2 FQNEAQ (reference sequence). V was trimmed by 4 bases and J by 6 bases, leaving 10 bases between them. The CDR3 sequence is 12 residues long. Here the CDR3 reads CASSSTISEQYF. As DNA, the CDR3 is TGTGCCAGCAGCTCCACCATAAGCGAGCAGTACTTC.

The chain joins TRBV7-3 to TRBJ1-1; D not resolved. This CDR3 contains 14 residues. The germline V gene has CDR1 SGHTA and CDR2 FQGTGA. V was cut by 4 bases and J by 4 bases, with 13 bases left in between. CDR3: CASSSGPPGTEAFF. CDR3 in DNA: TGTGCCAGCAGCTCAGGTCCGCCTGGCACTGAAGCTTTCTTT.

The chain recombines TRBV5-1 with TRBJ1-2; 12 bases align to TRBD1. J lost 2 bases, V lost 4 bases, and 0 bases had no gene match. Per the germline V gene, CDR1 is SGHRS and CDR2 is YFSETQ. The CDR3 sequence is 14 residues long. In nucleotides, the CDR3 is TGCGCCAGCAGCGGGACAGGGGGCAACTATGGCTACACCTTC. This translates into CASSGTGGNYGYTF.

Details on this clonotype: One end of the junction fails to match germline, which may point to a read error. The chain joins TRBV29-1 to TRBJ2-7; no reliable D call. Germline V CDR1 and CDR2: SQVTM, ANQGSEA. The CDR3 runs to 11 residues. CDR3 sequence reads: CSAEDSYEQYF. The CDR3, as DNA: TGCAGCGCTGAAGACTCCTACGAGCAGTACTTC.

This clonotype was picked up a small number of times. V usage is TRBV12-3 or TRBV12-4 and J usage is TRBJ2-7; D remains ambiguous. The ends were cut back, 2 bases at V and 2 bases at J, with 19 bases in the middle. This CDR3 has 17 amino acids. CDR3: CASSLRSLGPETYEQYF. DNA of the CDR3: TGTGCCAGCAGTTTAAGGTCCCTAGGCCCGGAGACCTACGAGCAGTACTTC.

This sequence joins TRBV2 and TRBJ2-7, with 9 bases aligning to TRBD1. The V segment lost 6 bases and the J segment 3 bases; nucleotides outside the gene matches: 0. Germline values: CDR1 SNHLY, CDR2 FYNNEI. CDR3 length equals 12 residues. The CDR3 DNA follows: TGTGCCAGCAGGACAGGGGGCTACGAGCAGTACTTC. It is translated as CASRTGGYEQYF.

This chain links TRBV11-1 with TRBJ1-1; D remains ambiguous. CDR3 length: 16 residues. The germline V and J ends were trimmed by 6 bases and 0 bases, with 17 bases remaining between them. Germline CDR1 reads SGHAT; CDR2 reads FQDESV (reference sequence). The CDR3 nucleotides read TGTGCCAGCAGTTTTCAATGGCGACTTATGAACACTGAAGCTTTCTTT. Protein sequence: CASSFQWRLMNTEAFF. The full variable domain, completed using reference TRBV11-1 and TRBJ1-1, is EAEVAQSPRYKITEKSQAVAFWCDPISGHATLYWYRQILGQGPELLVQFQDESVVDDSQLPKDRFSAERLKGVDSTLKIQPAELGDSAMYLCASSFQWRLMNTEAFFGQGTRLTVV.

The genes are TRBV9 and TRBJ2-6, with a possible D match to TRBD1 (5 bases). The CDR3 length is 16 residues. Germline V gene data show CDR1 as SGDLS and CDR2 as YYNGEE. V gave up 4 bases and J gave up 4 bases, with 15 bases separating them. The CDR3 region is CASSPAGFEGANVLTF. The CDR3 DNA sequence: TGTGCCAGCAGCCCGGCAGGGTTTGAGGGGGCCAACGTCCTGACTTTC. Full variable domain (missing parts from reference TRBV9 and TRBJ2-6): DSGVTQTPKHLITATGQRVTLRCSPRSGDLSVYWYQQSLDQGLQFLIQYYNGEERAKGNILERFSAQQFPDLHSELNLSSLELGDSALYFCASSPAGFEGANVLTFGAGSRLTVL.

CDR3 in amino acids: CASSLGYRSGHTEAFF. CDR3 sequence (DNA): TGTGCCAGCAGCTTAGGCTACAGGTCGGGGCACACTGAAGCTTTCTTT. The chain carries TRBV7-9 and TRBJ1-1; maybe TRBD1 (5 bases). The CDR3 has 16 amino acids. Per the germline V gene, CDR1 is SEHNR and CDR2 is FQNEAQ (reference sequence). Trimming took 1 base from V and 3 from J, leaving 15 bases between them.

This clonotype was found many times. The chain is built from TRBV20-1 and TRBJ2-5; tentative D call: TRBD2 (5 bases). V lost 4 bases, J lost 6 bases, and 18 bases lay in between. Germline-derived CDR1 and CDR2 are DFQATT and SNEGSKA (reference sequence). The CDR3 covers 14 residues. The CDR3 region is CSAKDSVLMQTQYF. The CDR3 region has the DNA TGCAGTGCTAAGGACTCGGTCTTGATGCAGACCCAGTACTTC.

The genes are TRBV24-1 and TRBJ2-2, with D maybe TRBD1 (6 bases). The V end lost 11 bases, the J end lost 1 base, and 25 bases lay between the germline ends. CDR1 is KGHDR and CDR2 is SFDVKD in the germline V gene. This CDR3 comprises 18 residues. The CDR3 DNA reads as TGTGCCATGCTATGTTCGCCAGGGGCTAACATGAACACCGGGGAGCTGTTTTTT. Amino acids: CAMLCSPGANMNTGELFF.

This clonotype has more than one count but fewer than ten. This rearrangement joins TRBV10-3 to TRBJ1-4; D ambiguous. Germline CDR1 reads ENHRY; CDR2 reads SYGVKD. This CDR3 has 12 amino acids. Trimming left V 10 bases short and J 8 bases short, with 14 bases between. The CDR3 spells CASNIRGEKLFF. The DNA of the CDR3 is TGTGCCAGCAATATACGGGGAGAAAAACTGTTTTTT.

This clonotype has more than one count but fewer than ten. The chain uses TRBV19 and TRBJ1-5; D is possibly TRBD1 (5 bases). CDR3 size: 12 residues. Deletions cut 7 bases from V and 6 bases from J, with 10 bases between. Germline V lookup: CDR1 LNHDA, CDR2 SQIVND (reference sequence). CDR3: CASTRVSQPQHF. The CDR3 bases are TGTGCCAGTACCAGGGTCTCTCAGCCCCAGCATTTT.

V is TRBV4-3 and J is TRBJ1-2; a possible D gene is TRBD1 (5 bases). Germline V gene lookup returns CDR1 LGHNA and CDR2 YSLEER. V shed 3 bases and J shed 6 bases, with 11 bases lying between them. This CDR3 has 13 residues. This CDR3 is CASSHSGSNGYTF. The CDR3 coding sequence is TGCGCCAGCAGCCACTCAGGGTCAAATGGCTACACCTTC.

The chain combines TRBV12-3 or TRBV12-4 with TRBJ2-5; D may be TRBD2 (7 bases). V was shortened by 6 bases and J by 9 bases, with 20 bases between the two germline ends. The length of the CDR3 is 14 residues. The CDR3: CASSWGGGQQPQYF. DNA of the CDR3: TGTGCCAGCAGCTGGGGAGGGGGGCAACAGCCCCAGTACTTC.

The chain carries TRBV20-1 and TRBJ1-1; a possible D gene is TRBD1 (5 bases). CDR1 is DFQATT and CDR2 is SNEGSKA in the germline V gene (reference sequence). Trimming removed 1 base at V and 0 bases at J, with 9 bases between. This CDR3 region has 14 residues. The CDR3 DNA is TGCAGTGCTAGAGTCCAGGGATTGAACACTGAAGCTTTCTTT. Translating gives CSARVQGLNTEAFF.

This clonotype has just a few counts. At one of its ends the junction is not consistent with the germline gene, which may arise from a read error. The rearrangement links TRBV7-7 to TRBJ2-2, with D perhaps being TRBD1 or TRBD2 (5 bases each). The CDR3 length is 15 residues. The germline gives CDR1 SSHAT, CDR2 FNYEAQ (reference sequence). The CDR3 region is CASSPGPSNTGELFF. The DNA of the CDR3 is TGTGCTAGCAGCCCGGGACCATCTAACACCGGGGAGCTGTTTTTT.